This paragraph reports one T cell receptor (beta chain). This entry comes from a study of blood T cell repertoires in COVID-19. The CDR3 has 15 amino acids. CDR1 is SGHTA and CDR2 is FQGNSA in the germline V gene. V lost 4 bases and J lost 0, with 12 bases in between. Two consecutive negative NP/OP PCR tests, clearance, or resolved symptoms defined Cohort 3 recovery. The protocol was immunoSEQ multiplex PCR, while the TCRdb copy is restricted to in-frame clones and leaves out a portion. The table has 250,000 to 350,000 clones, around 90% seen once. The chain couples TRBV7-2 to TRBJ1-1, with D uncertain. The source material was PBMCs or T cells enriched from blood (not recorded which). This receptor was obtained from a woman aged 25 to 39 who had recovered from COVID-19. The CDR3 region has the DNA TGTGCCAGCAGCTGGACGGACTACATGAACACTGAAGCTTTCTTT. It encodes CASSWTDYMNTEAFF.